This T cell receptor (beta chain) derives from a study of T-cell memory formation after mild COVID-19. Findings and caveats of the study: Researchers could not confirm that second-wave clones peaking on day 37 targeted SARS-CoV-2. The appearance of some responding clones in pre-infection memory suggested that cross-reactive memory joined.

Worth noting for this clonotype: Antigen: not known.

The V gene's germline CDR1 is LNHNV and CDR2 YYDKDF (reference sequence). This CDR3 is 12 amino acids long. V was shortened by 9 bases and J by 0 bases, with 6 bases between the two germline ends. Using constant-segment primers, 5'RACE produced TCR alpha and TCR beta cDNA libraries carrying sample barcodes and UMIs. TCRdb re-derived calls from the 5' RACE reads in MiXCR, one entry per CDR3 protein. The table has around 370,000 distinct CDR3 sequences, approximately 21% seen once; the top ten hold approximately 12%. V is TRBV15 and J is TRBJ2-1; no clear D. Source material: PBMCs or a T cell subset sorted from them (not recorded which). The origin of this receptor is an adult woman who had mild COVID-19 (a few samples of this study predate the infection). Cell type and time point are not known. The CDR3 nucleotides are TGTGCCACTGGTAGCTCCTACAATGAGCAGTTCTTC. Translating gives CATGSSYNEQFF.